This T cell receptor beta chain comes out of a study of T-cell memory formation after mild COVID-19. About the research overall: Clusters were largely donor specific. Whole-study results and caveats: Clones that got smaller from day 15 to 85 had even CD4/CD8, while clones growing later tipped toward CD4+. The authors did not confirm SARS-CoV-2 specificity of second-wave clones peaking day 37.

This clonotype has at least ten counts. Antigen unknown. The 5'RACE method, run with constant-segment primers, produced TCR alpha and TCR beta cDNA libraries (carrying sample barcodes and UMIs). TCRdb re-derived calls from the 5' RACE reads in MiXCR, one entry per CDR3 protein. The table lists fewer than 350,000 distinct CDR3 sequences, around an eighth of them singletons. The germline gives CDR1 DFQATT, CDR2 SNEGSKA (reference sequence). This CDR3 has 14 residues. Trimming cost V 1 base and J 4 bases; bases outside gene matches: 4. This sequence originates from a man aged 18-30 years who had mild COVID-19 (a few samples of this study predate the infection). Cell type and time point are not known. Sequences were obtained from PBMCs or a T cell subset sorted from them (not recorded which). The chain joins TRBV20-1 to TRBJ2-7, with 10 nucleotides matching TRBD2. CDR3 coding DNA: TGCAGTGCTAGAGTGCCTAGCGGGGGTTACGAGCAGTACTTC. It translates to CSARVPSGGYEQYF.